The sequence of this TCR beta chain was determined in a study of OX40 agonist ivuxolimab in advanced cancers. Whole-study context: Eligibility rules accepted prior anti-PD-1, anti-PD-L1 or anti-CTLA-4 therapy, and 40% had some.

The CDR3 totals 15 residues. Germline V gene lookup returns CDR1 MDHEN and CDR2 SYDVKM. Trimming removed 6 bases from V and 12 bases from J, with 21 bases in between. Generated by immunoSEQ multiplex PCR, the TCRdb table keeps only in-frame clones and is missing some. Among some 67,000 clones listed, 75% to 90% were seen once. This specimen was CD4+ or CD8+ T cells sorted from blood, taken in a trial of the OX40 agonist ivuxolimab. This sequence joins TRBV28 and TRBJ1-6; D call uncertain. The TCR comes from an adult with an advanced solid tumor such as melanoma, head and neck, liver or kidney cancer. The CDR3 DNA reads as TGTGCCAGCAGCCTAGCAGGCCTCCATGCTGAACCCCTCCACTTT. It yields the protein CASSLAGLHAEPLHF.